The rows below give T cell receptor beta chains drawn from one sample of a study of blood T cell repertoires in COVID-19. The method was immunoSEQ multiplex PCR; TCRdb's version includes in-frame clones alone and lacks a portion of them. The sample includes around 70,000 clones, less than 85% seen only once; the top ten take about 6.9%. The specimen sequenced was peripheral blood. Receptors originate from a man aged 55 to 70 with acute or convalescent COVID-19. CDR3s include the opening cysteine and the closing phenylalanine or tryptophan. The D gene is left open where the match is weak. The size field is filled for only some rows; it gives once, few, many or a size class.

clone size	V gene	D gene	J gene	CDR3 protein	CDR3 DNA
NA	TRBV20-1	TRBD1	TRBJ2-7	CSASGWDRAYEQYF	TGCAGTGCTAGTGGGTGGGACAGGGCCTACGAGCAGTACTTC
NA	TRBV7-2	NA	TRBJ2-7	CASSLGRGGTPSSYEQYF	TGTGCCAGCAGCTTAGGCCGAGGAGGGACCCCGAGCTCCTACGAGCAGTACTTC
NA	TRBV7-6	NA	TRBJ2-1	CASSSFAGSGVNEQFF	TGTGCCAGCAGTTCGTTCGCGGGGAGCGGTGTGAATGAGCAGTTCTTC
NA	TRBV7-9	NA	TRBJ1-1	CASSLPREGPRDTEAFF	TGTGCCAGCAGCTTGCCCCGCGAGGGTCCAAGGGACACTGAAGCTTTCTTT
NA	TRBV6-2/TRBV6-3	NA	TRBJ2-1	CASSLEMGRNEQFF	TGTGCCAGCAGTTTGGAGATGGGGAGAAATGAGCAGTTCTTC
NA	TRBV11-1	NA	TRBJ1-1	CASSPRLSMNTEAFF	TGTGCCAGCAGCCCAAGACTGAGCATGAACACTGAAGCTTTCTTT
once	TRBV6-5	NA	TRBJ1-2	CASTSMGRGNYGYTF	TGTGCCAGCACATCGATGGGAAGGGGTAACTATGGCTACACCTTC
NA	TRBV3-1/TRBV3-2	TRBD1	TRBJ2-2	CASSQTGAGGVNTGELFF	TGTGCCAGCAGCCAAACCGGGGCAGGGGGCGTAAACACCGGGGAGCTGTTTTTT
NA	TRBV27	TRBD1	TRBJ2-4	CASQDRGVLVAKNIQYF	TGTGCCAGCCAGGACAGGGGGGTTCTCGTAGCCAAAAACATTCAGTACTTC
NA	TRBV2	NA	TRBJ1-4	CASSVNLASNEKLFF	TGTGCCAGCAGTGTTAACCTCGCGTCTAATGAAAAACTGTTTTTT
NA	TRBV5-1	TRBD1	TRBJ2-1	CASSSGPGQGSGVQFF	TGCGCCAGCAGCTCCGGCCCGGGACAGGGTAGCGGTGTGCAGTTCTTC
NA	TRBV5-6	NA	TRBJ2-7	CASSFMTQGFFYEQYF	TGTGCCAGCAGCTTCATGACACAGGGATTTTTCTACGAGCAGTACTTC
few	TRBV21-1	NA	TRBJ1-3	CASSTPGGVDPPSGNTIYF	TGTGCCAGCAGCACCCCAGGGGGCGTAGATCCCCCCTCTGGAAACACCATATATTTT
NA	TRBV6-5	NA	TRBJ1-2	CASRTIRPGYGYTF	TGTGCCAGCAGGACAATCCGCCCCGGCTATGGCTACACCTTC
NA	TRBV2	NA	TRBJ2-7	CASSDSRGWWYF	TGTGCCAGCAGTGACTCCCGCGGGTGGTGGTACTTC
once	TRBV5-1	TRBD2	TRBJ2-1	CASSSLAGASGNEQFF	TGCGCCAGCAGCAGTTTAGCGGGGGCCTCGGGGAATGAGCAGTTCTTC
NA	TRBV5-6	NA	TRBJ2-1	CASSLEAGQAGGNEQFF	TGTGCCAGCAGCTTGGAGGCTGGGCAGGCGGGCGGGAATGAGCAGTTCTTC
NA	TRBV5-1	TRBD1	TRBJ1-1	CASSLMGTENTEAFF	TGCGCCAGCAGCTTGATGGGGACAGAGAACACTGAAGCTTTCTTT
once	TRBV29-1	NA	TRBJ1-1	CSVEEQGGGTEAFF	TGCAGCGTTGAGGAACAGGGCGGGGGCACTGAAGCTTTCTTT
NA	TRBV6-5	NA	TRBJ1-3	CASGREVGGNTIYF	TGTGCCAGCGGCAGGGAAGTAGGTGGAAACACCATATATTTT
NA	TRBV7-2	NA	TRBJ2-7	CASSSLTRTYEQYF	TGTGCCAGCAGCTCGCTGACAAGGACCTACGAGCAGTACTTC
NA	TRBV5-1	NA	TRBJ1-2	CASSLGGVSTNYGYTF	TGCGCCAGCAGCCTGGGCGGGGTATCCACTAACTATGGCTACACCTTC
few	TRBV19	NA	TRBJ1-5	CASSTDKDNQPQHF	TGTGCCAGTAGCACCGACAAGGACAATCAGCCCCAGCATTTT
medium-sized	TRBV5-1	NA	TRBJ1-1	CASSYNGGGNTEAFF	TGCGCCAGCAGCTACAATGGGGGAGGGAACACTGAAGCTTTCTTT
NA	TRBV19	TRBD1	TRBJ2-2	CASSTGQGLNTGELFF	TGTGCCAGTAGTACGGGACAGGGTCTAAACACCGGGGAGCTGTTTTTT
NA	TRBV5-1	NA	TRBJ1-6	CASSEGGARDSPLHF	TGCGCCAGCAGCGAAGGGGGGGCGAGAGATTCACCCCTCCACTTT
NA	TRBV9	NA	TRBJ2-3	CASSVASDTQYF	TGTGCCAGCAGCGTAGCCTCAGATACGCAGTATTTT
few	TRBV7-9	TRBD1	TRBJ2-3	CASSLGDRDPDTQYF	TGTGCCAGCAGCTTGGGGGACAGGGACCCAGATACGCAGTATTTT
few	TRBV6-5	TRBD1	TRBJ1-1	CASSSWGQGAEAFF	TGTGCCAGCAGTTCCTGGGGACAGGGGGCTGAAGCTTTCTTT
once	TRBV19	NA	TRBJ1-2	CASTLSGGGNYGYTF	TGTGCCAGTACCCTATCGGGGGGCGGTAACTATGGCTACACCTTC
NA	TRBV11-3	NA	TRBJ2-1	CASSQTILEQFF	TGTGCCAGCAGCCAGACAATTCTGGAGCAGTTCTTC
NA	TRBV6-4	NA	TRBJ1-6	CASKGPGANSPLHF	TGTGCCAGCAAAGGTCCGGGAGCAAATTCACCCCTCCACTTT
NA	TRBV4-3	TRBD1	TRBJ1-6	CASSQNRGPNSPLHF	TGCGCCAGCAGCCAGAACAGGGGCCCCAATTCACCCCTCCACTTT
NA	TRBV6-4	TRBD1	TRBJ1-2	CASSATGIDGYTF	TGTGCCAGCAGTGCGACAGGGATCGATGGCTACACCTTC
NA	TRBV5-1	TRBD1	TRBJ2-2	CASSLDQGALLANTGELFF	TGCGCCAGCAGCCTGGATCAGGGGGCTTTGCTCGCGAACACCGGGGAGCTGTTTTTT
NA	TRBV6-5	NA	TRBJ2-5	CASRAGMGETQYF	TGTGCCAGCCGGGCGGGGATGGGGGAGACCCAGTACTTC